Listed here are 26 T cell receptor beta chains from one sample, sequenced in a study of T cell responses to AZD1222 COVID-19 vaccine. Assay: immunoSEQ multiplex PCR; the TCRdb copy retains only in-frame clones and omits some. Among 75,000 to 100,000 clones listed, nearly 90% were seen once. Sample: peripheral blood, taken on day 0 of AZD1222 vaccination. These TCRs come from an adult in good health.

The rearrangement links TRBV9 to TRBJ1-1; possibly TRBD1 for D (6 bases). The CDR3 has 15 amino acids. Trimming left V 3 bases short and J 1 base short, with 13 bases between. In germline, CDR1 is SGDLS, CDR2 YYNGEE. CDR3 sequence (DNA): TGTGCCAGCAGCGCCCGCGGAGGGGGGAACACTGAAGCTTTCTTT. Translated, it gives CASSARGGGNTEAFF.

V and J are TRBV6-5 and TRBJ1-2, with TRBD1 matching over 7 bases. V lost 8 bases and J lost 1; bases outside the gene matches: 7. Germline lookup yields CDR1 MNHEY and CDR2 SVGAGI. The CDR3 is made up of 14 amino acids. CDR3 residues: CASGSWDSNYGYTF. The CDR3 DNA is TGTGCCAGCGGTAGCTGGGACAGTAACTATGGCTACACCTTC.

CDR3 protein: CASSLTGYNGYTF. CDR3 coding DNA: TGTGCCAGCAGCTTAACAGGGTATAATGGCTACACCTTC. The genes are TRBV7-9 and TRBJ1-2, with D possibly being TRBD1 (6 bases). Germline CDR1 reads SEHNR; CDR2 reads FQNEAQ (reference sequence). Trimming took 2 bases from V and 6 from J, leaving 10 bases between them. The CDR3 has 13 residues. Complete variable domain (other parts from reference TRBV7-9 and TRBJ1-2): DTGVSQNPRHKITKRGQNVTFRCDPISEHNRLYWYRQTLGQGPEFLTYFQNEAQLEKSRLLSDRFSAERPKGSFSTLEIQRTEQGDSAMYLCASSLTGYNGYTFGSGTRLTVV.

This chain connects TRBV7-8 to TRBJ2-2, with D possibly matching TRBD2 (7 bases). In germline, CDR1 is SGHVS, CDR2 FQNEAQ. This CDR3 region has 15 residues. With 5 bases removed from V and 5 bases from J, the gap between germline ends came to 15 bases. CDR3 protein: CASSPLRGHTGELFF. In DNA, the CDR3 is TGTGCCAGCAGCCCCCTGCGGGGGCATACCGGGGAGCTGTTTTTT.

The chain employs TRBV7-2 and TRBJ2-2; D not certain. Germline V gene sequence: CDR1 SGHTA, CDR2 FQGNSA. CDR3 size: 14 residues. V shed 5 bases and J shed 3 bases, with 10 bases lying between them. The CDR3 region has the DNA TGTGCCAGCAGCCCCCCTTGGGACACCGGGGAGCTGTTTTTT. Translating gives CASSPPWDTGELFF.

V is TRBV6-1 and J is TRBJ1-6, with D tentatively TRBD1 (5 bases). V was clipped by 2 bases and J by 10 bases, with 18 bases between them. The CDR3 loop spans 16 amino acids. Germline loops: CDR1 MNHNS, CDR2 SASEGT. CDR3 nucleotides: TGTGCCAGCAGTGAATATAGGGCAGGGCTGAGGTCACCCCTCCACTTT. Protein product: CASSEYRAGLRSPLHF.

The chain carries TRBV11-2 and TRBJ2-2, with no clear D. This CDR3 spans 13 amino acids. Per germline, CDR1 SGHAT and CDR2 FQNNGV. V dropped 7 bases and J dropped 5 bases, with 11 bases sitting between them. CDR3 amino acids: CASKSPLTGELFF. The CDR3 nucleotides are TGTGCCAGCAAGTCCCCCCTTACCGGGGAGCTGTTTTTT.

This clone was counted once. The chain employs TRBV30 and TRBJ1-2; perhaps TRBD1 as D (5 bases). CDR3 size: 13 residues. From germline, CDR1 is GTSNPN and CDR2 SVGIG (reference sequence). V gave up 3 bases and J gave up 0 bases, with 8 bases separating them. CDR3: CAWSRQTNYGYTF. The CDR3 nucleotides read TGTGCCTGGAGCCGACAGACTAACTATGGCTACACCTTC.

The chain uses TRBV7-2 and TRBJ2-7, with TRBD1 matching over 7 bases. V shed 1 base and J 2 bases; nucleotides not matched to a gene: 5. Germline V CDR1 and CDR2: SGHTA, FQGNSA. The CDR3 runs 15 residues. CDR3 bases: TGTGCCAGCAGCTTAGGGGGGACAGTCCCCTACGAGCAGTACTTC. This gives the protein CASSLGGTVPYEQYF. The full variable domain, in which reference TRBV7-2 and TRBJ2-7 provide the parts outside the CDR3, is GAGVSQSPSNKVTEKGKDVELRCDPISGHTALYWYRQSLGQGLEFLIYFQGNSAPDKSGLPSDRFSAERTGGSVSTLTIQRTQQEDSAVYLCASSLGGTVPYEQYFGPGTRLTVT.

The chain joins TRBV6-1 to TRBJ1-6; D remains unclear. V shed 2 bases and J shed 0 bases, with 5 bases lying between them. CDR1 and CDR2 (germline): MNHNS, SASEGT. This CDR3 is built from 15 residues. This chain's CDR3 is CASSEQDSYNSPLHF. CDR3 nucleotide sequence: TGTGCCAGCAGTGAACAGGACTCCTATAATTCACCCCTCCACTTT.

J is TRBJ2-7 and V is TRBV29-1; 10 bases are a match to TRBD1. The CDR3 loop spans 12 amino acids. The V and J ends lost 1 base and 12 bases, in that order; junction bases with no gene match: 6. Looked up from germline, CDR1 is SQVTM and CDR2 is ANQGSEA. The CDR3 reads CSVEGLGQGRYF. The CDR3 DNA sequence: TGCAGCGTTGAAGGGCTGGGACAGGGGAGGTACTTC.

The chain uses TRBV28 and TRBJ2-7; D gene uncertain. The germline V gene has CDR1 MDHEN and CDR2 SYDVKM. The ends were cut back, 5 bases at V and 5 bases at J, with 4 bases in the middle. The CDR3 has 10 amino acids. DNA of the CDR3: TGTGCCAGCAGTACCCACGAGCAGTACTTC. It yields the protein CASSTHEQYF.

Here the CDR3 reads CASSLGEDRGPEQYF. The CDR3 coding sequence is TGTGCCAGCAGTCTGGGTGAGGACAGGGGGCCCGAGCAGTACTTC. The rearrangement links TRBV6-1 to TRBJ2-7; 11 nucleotides align to TRBD1. Germline CDR1 is MNHNS and CDR2 is SASEGT. With 5 bases clipped from V and 6 bases from J, the junction kept 9 bases outside the gene matches. The length of the CDR3 is 15 residues.

The V call is TRBV7-9, the J call TRBJ1-4; no definite D call. The CDR3 spans 16 residues. CDR1 is SEHNR and CDR2 is FQNEAQ in the germline V gene (reference sequence). Trimming removed 1 base from V and 0 bases from J, with 9 bases in between. CDR3 sequence (DNA): TGTGCCAGCAGCTTAGTAGGCCAGCCAACTAATGAAAAACTGTTTTTT. Its translation: CASSLVGQPTNEKLFF.

The V and J genes are TRBV6-5 and TRBJ2-6; D is ambiguous. The CDR3 consists of 14 residues. Germline CDR1 reads MNHEY; CDR2 reads SVGAGI. V dropped 10 bases and J dropped 2 bases, with 12 bases sitting between them. The CDR3 nucleotides read TGTGCCACCTTGACACGCGCTGGGGCCAACGTCCTGACTTTC. It codes for CATLTRAGANVLTF.

This clone is labeled as medium-sized (0.01 to 0.1%). The V gene is TRBV6-5, the J gene TRBJ1-1; D might be TRBD1 (6 bases). V lost 6 bases and J lost 0, with 14 bases in between. The germline gives CDR1 MNHEY, CDR2 SVGAGI. This CDR3 has 15 residues. CDR3 sequence: CASRQKGGLNTEAFF. CDR3 bases: TGTGCCAGCAGACAGAAAGGGGGGCTGAACACTGAAGCTTTCTTT.

The table lists this clone with a count of one. The chain joins TRBV5-6 to TRBJ2-7; tentative D call: TRBD2 (5 bases). The germline V gene has CDR1 SGHDT and CDR2 YYEEEE. The CDR3 is 13 amino acids. V lost 0 bases, J lost 6 bases, and 10 bases lay in between. This chain's CDR3 is CASSLDVLAEQYF. CDR3 sequence (DNA): TGTGCCAGCAGCTTGGATGTGCTAGCCGAGCAGTACTTC.

The chain links TRBV28 to TRBJ1-3; D unresolved. Germline V lookup: CDR1 MDHEN, CDR2 SYDVKM. Trimming cost V 7 bases and J 0 bases, with 7 bases left between them. This CDR3 has 13 amino acids. This CDR3 reads CASIRGSGNTIYF. DNA of the CDR3: TGTGCCAGCATAAGAGGCTCTGGAAACACCATATATTTT.

The J gene is TRBJ1-4, the V gene TRBV28; D possibly corresponds to TRBD1 (5 bases). The CDR3 covers 17 residues. V was trimmed by 5 bases and J by 6 bases, leaving 22 bases between them. From germline, CDR1 is MDHEN and CDR2 SYDVKM. CDR3 residues: CASSPIAWRGEDEKLFF. Written as DNA, the CDR3 is TGTGCCAGCAGTCCCATTGCATGGAGGGGCGAGGATGAAAAACTGTTTTTT.

The chain joins TRBV4-1 to TRBJ2-1; 12 nucleotides agree with TRBD1. The trim removed 3 bases at V and 12 bases at J, leaving 18 bases unmatched. Per germline, CDR1 MGHRA and CDR2 YSYEKL. This CDR3 is built from 18 residues. CDR3 amino acids: CASSHQVSFGTGGAGQFF. For the CDR3, the DNA is TGCGCCAGCAGCCACCAGGTTTCCTTCGGGACAGGGGGCGCGGGGCAGTTCTTC.

The genes are TRBV9 and TRBJ2-3; the D gene could be TRBD1 or TRBD2 (5 bases each). The V end was cut by 0 bases, the J end by 3 bases, with 11 bases between. CDR3 size: 15 residues. CDR1 and CDR2 (germline): SGDLS, YYNGEE. The DNA of the CDR3 is TGTGCCAGCAGCGTAGGTCAGGGAGAGACAGATACGCAGTATTTT. It specifies CASSVGQGETDTQYF.

The gene calls are TRBV6-1 and TRBJ1-2; 10 nucleotides align to TRBD1. The CDR3 runs to 14 residues. Trimming removed 3 bases from V and 8 bases from J; junction bases left unmatched: 6. Germline values: CDR1 MNHNS, CDR2 SASEGT. The CDR3 spells CASSDPTGGNGYTF. The DNA of the CDR3 is TGTGCCAGCAGTGACCCGACAGGGGGCAACGGCTACACCTTC.

The V call is TRBV12-5, the J call TRBJ2-5; D perhaps matches TRBD1 (6 bases). This CDR3 contains 13 residues. The ends were cut back, 4 bases at V and 5 bases at J, with 11 bases in the middle. Germline V gives CDR1 LGHNT, CDR2 FRNRAP. The DNA for the CDR3 is TGTGCTAGTGGTTCACAGGGTTACGAGACCCAGTACTTC. As protein: CASGSQGYETQYF.

This rearrangement joins TRBV11-2 to TRBJ1-1; 7 bases are a match to TRBD1. Germline CDR1 is SGHAT and CDR2 is FQNNGV. V shed 5 bases and J 3 bases; nucleotides not matched to a gene: 6. The CDR3 runs 14 residues. In DNA, the CDR3 is TGTGCCAGCAGCAACCGGACAGGCTACACTGAAGCTTTCTTT. It is translated as CASSNRTGYTEAFF.

Comments on this clone: The sample has other DNA sequences that encode this CDR3 too. This chain uses TRBV30 with TRBJ1-1; TRBD1 matches at 7 bases. The V segment lost 5 bases and the J segment 1 base; nucleotides outside the gene matches: 4. Germline-derived CDR1 and CDR2 are GTSNPN and SVGIG (reference sequence). CDR3 size: 13 residues. This chain's CDR3 is CAWGRQGNTEAFF. The CDR3 DNA reads TGTGCCTGGGGGCGACAGGGGAACACTGAAGCTTTCTTT.

The rearrangement uses TRBV30 and TRBJ1-1, with D hard to call. Germline values: CDR1 GTSNPN, CDR2 SVGIG (reference sequence). V was trimmed by 8 bases and J by 5 bases, leaving 18 bases between them. The CDR3 consists of 13 residues. CDR3 region: CAESLGRKTEAFF. CDR3 bases: TGTGCCGAAAGTCTGGGGAGGAAGACTGAAGCTTTCTTT.